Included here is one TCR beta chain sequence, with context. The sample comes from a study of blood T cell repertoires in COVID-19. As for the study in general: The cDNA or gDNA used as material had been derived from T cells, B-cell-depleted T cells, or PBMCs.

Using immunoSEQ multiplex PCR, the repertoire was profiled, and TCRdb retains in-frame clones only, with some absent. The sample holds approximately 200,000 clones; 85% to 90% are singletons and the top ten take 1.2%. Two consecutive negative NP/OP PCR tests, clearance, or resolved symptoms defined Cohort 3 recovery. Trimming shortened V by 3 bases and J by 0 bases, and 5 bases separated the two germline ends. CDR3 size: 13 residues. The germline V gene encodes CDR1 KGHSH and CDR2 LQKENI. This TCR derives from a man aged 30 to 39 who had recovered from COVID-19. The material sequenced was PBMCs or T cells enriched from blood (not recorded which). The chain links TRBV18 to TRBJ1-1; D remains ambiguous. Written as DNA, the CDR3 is TGTGCCAGCTCACCCTTGTTGAACACTGAAGCTTTCTTT. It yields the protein CASSPLLNTEAFF.